This TCR beta chain was recorded in a study of T cell repertoires in cytomegalovirus infection. MiXCR, run by TCRdb on the reads, gives a single entry per CDR3 protein. The sample lists roughly 760,000 distinct CDR3 sequences, 35% occurring once. The V end was cut by 10 bases, the J end by 0 bases, with 13 bases between. This CDR3 region has 14 residues. From germline, CDR1 is MNHEY and CDR2 SMNVEV (reference sequence). Overall study findings and caveats: The study found HLA-C-restricted CMV-specific TCR beta clonotypes dominating the ex vivo response.

Worth noting for this clonotype: The antigen remains unidentified.

This chain links TRBV27 with TRBJ1-5, with D hard to call. This receptor was taken from a human donor in good health (CMV status not recorded). Some clones in this sample may be carry-over from other donors' samples. Sample: PBMCs. The CDR3 here is CATRPQLSNQPQHF. The CDR3 DNA reads as TGTGCCACCAGACCGCAGCTTAGCAATCAGCCCCAGCATTTT.